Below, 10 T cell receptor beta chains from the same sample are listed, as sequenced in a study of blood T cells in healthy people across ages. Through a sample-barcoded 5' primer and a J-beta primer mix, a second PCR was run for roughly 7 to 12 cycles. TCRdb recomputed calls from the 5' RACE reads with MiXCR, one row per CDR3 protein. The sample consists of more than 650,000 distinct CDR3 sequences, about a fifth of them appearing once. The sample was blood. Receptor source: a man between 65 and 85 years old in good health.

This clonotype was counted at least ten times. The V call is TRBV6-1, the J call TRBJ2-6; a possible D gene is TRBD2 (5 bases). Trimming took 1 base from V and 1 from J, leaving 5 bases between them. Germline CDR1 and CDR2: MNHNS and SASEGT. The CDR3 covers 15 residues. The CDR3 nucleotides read TGTGCCAGCAGTGAAGGAGGGTCTGGGGCCAACGTCCTGACTTTC. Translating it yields CASSEGGSGANVLTF.

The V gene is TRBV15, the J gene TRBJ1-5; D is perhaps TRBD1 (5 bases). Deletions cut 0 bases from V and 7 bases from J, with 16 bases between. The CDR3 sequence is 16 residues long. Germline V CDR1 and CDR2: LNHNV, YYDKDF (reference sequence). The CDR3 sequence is CATSRDPGSRGQPQHF. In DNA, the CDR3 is TGTGCCACCAGCAGAGATCCCGGGAGCCGGGGGCAGCCCCAGCATTTT.

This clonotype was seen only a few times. The CDR3 loop reads CASIPSRTLGRYTDTQYF. CDR3 sequence (DNA): TGTGCCAGCATTCCTTCCCGTACCCTAGGACGTTACACAGATACGCAGTATTTT. The rearrangement joins TRBV12-3 or TRBV12-4 to TRBJ2-3, with D unclear. The V end was cut by 7 bases, the J end by 2 bases, with 25 bases between. The CDR3 loop spans 18 amino acids.

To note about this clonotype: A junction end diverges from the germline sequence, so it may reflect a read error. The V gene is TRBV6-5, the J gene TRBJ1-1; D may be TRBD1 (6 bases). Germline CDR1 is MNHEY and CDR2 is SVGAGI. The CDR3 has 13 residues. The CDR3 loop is CASNGQMNTEPFF. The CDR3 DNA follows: TGTGCCAGCAACGGACAGATGAACACTGAACCTTTCTTT.

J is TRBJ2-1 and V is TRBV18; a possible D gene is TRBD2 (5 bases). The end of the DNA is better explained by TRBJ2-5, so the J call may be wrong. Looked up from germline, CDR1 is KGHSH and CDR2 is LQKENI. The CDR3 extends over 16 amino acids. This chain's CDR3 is CASSPPFSTTQETQYF. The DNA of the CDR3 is TGTGCCAGCTCACCACCCTTCTCGACTACCCAAGAGACCCAGTACTTC.

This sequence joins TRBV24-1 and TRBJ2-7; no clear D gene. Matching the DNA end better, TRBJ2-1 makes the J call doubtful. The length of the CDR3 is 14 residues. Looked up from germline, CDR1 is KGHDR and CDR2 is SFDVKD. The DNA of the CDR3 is TGTGCCACCAGTGATTTGCAATCTATCGATGAGCAGTTCTTC. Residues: CATSDLQSIDEQFF.

CDR3 DNA sequence: TGCAGTGCTAGACGTGAGGACAGGAGGCAGTTCTTC. This translates into CSARREDRRQFF. The chain joins TRBV20-1 to TRBJ2-5; 7 bases are shared with TRBD1. The end of the DNA aligns better with TRBJ2-1, so the J call may be wrong. In germline, CDR1 is DFQATT, CDR2 SNEGSKA (reference sequence). CDR3 size: 12 residues.

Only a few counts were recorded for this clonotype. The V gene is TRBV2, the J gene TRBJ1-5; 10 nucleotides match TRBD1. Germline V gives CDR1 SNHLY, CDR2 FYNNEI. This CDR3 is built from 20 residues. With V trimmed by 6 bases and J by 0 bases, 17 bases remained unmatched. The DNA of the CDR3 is TGTGCCAGCAGCCTAAGCCCCTCCGGGACAGGGGCCCTTAGCAATCAGCCCCAGCATTTT. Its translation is CASSLSPSGTGALSNQPQHF.

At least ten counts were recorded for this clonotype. This CDR3 is CASSSVAYLDTQYF. In DNA form, the CDR3 reads TGTGCCAGCAGCTCCGTCGCCTATTTGGATACGCAGTATTTT. The genes are TRBV5-6 and TRBJ2-3, with no clear D. V was cut by 3 bases and J by 6 bases, with 14 bases left in between. The CDR3 covers 14 residues. The germline V gene encodes CDR1 SGHDT and CDR2 YYEEEE.

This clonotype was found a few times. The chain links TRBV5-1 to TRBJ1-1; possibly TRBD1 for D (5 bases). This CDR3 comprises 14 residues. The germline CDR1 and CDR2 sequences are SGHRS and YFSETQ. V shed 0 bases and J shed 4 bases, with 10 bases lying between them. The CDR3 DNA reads TGCGCCAGCAGCTTGGAGCAGGGTCGCACTGAAGCTTTCTTT. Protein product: CASSLEQGRTEAFF. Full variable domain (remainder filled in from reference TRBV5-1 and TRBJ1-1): KAGVTQTPRYLIKTRGQQVTLSCSPISGHRSVSWYQQTPGQGLQFLFEYFSETQRNKGNFPGRFSGRQFSNSRSEMNVSTLELGDSALYLCASSLEQGRTEAFFGQGTRLTVV.